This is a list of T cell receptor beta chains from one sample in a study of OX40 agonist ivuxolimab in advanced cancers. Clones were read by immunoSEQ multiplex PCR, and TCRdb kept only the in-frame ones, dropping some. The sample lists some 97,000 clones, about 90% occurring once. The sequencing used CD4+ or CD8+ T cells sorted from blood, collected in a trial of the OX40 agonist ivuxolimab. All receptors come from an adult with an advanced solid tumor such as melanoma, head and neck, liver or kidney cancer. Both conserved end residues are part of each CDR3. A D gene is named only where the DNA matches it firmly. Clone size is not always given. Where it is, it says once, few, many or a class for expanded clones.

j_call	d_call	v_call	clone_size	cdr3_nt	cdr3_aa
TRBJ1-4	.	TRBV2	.	TGTGCCAGCAGTGAAAGGACAGCCCCTAATGAAAAACTGTTTTTT	CASSERTAPNEKLFF
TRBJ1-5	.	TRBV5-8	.	TGTGCCAGCAGCTTGGTAGATAGCAATCAGCCCCAGCATTTT	CASSLVDSNQPQHF
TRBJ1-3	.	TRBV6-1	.	TGTGCCAGCAATAAATCTGGGACCGGAAACACCATATATTTT	CASNKSGTGNTIYF
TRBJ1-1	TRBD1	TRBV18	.	TGTGCCAGCTCACCTACGGACAGGGACCTCTTCTTT	CASSPTDRDLFF
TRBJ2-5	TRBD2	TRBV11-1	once	TGTGCCAGCGGTCGTCAGCGGGGGTGGTCGGAGACCCAGTACTTC	CASGRQRGWSETQYF
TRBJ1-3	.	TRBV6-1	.	TGTGCCAGCAGTGAAGCTTGGGGGAACTCTGGAAACACCATATATTTT	CASSEAWGNSGNTIYF
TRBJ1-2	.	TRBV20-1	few	TGCAGTGCTAGAGATCTCGTTGGCTACACCTTC	CSARDLVGYTF
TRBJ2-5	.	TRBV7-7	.	TGTGCCAGCAGCTTAGGGGTCGGGGTCCAAGAGACCCAGTACTTC	CASSLGVGVQETQYF
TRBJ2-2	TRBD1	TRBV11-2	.	TGTGCCAGCAGGCGGCCAGGGGGTCTCGGGGAGCTGTTTTTT	CASRRPGGLGELFF
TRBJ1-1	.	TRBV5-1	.	TGCGCCAGCAGCTTGGGAAAGGGCAACACTGAAGCTTTCTTT	CASSLGKGNTEAFF
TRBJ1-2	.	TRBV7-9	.	TGTGCCAGCAGCTCCCTAGCCCTAAACTATGGCTACACCTTC	CASSSLALNYGYTF
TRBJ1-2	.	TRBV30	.	TGTGCCTGGAGGGGAAGGGACAACTATGGCTACACCTTC	CAWRGRDNYGYTF
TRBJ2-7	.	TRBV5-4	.	TGTGCCAGCAGCTCCCAAACCTCCTACGAGCAGTACTTC	CASSSQTSYEQYF
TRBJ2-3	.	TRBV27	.	TGTGCCAGCAGTTTGGCAGGAGCCCGCACAGATACGCAGTATTTT	CASSLAGARTDTQYF
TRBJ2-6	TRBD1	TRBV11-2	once	TGTGCCAGCAGCTTTGGGACAGGGCCTGGGGCCAACGTCCTGACTTTC	CASSFGTGPGANVLTF
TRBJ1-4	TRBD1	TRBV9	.	TGTGCCAGCAGCCCCCGGGACAGACTAGGGGAAAAACTGTTTTTT	CASSPRDRLGEKLFF
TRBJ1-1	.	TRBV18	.	TGTGCCAGCTCACCAGGCACCGCGGAAGCTTTCTTT	CASSPGTAEAFF
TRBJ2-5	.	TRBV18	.	TGTGCCAGCTCACCAGTCATTTGGCGGGACCCGGGTCCCCGAAACTGGGAGACCCAGTACTTC	CASSPVIWRDPGPRNWETQYF
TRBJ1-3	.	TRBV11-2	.	TGTGCCAGCAGCTTAGACCAGGGCTACTCTGGAAACACCATATATTTT	CASSLDQGYSGNTIYF
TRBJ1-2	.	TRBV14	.	TGTGCCAGCAGCCACGACAGATACTATGGCTACACCTTC	CASSHDRYYGYTF
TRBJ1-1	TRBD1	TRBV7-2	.	TGTGCCAGCAGCGGTCAGGGGGCTTCGAACACTGAAGCTTTCTTT	CASSGQGASNTEAFF
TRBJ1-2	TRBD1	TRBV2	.	TGTGCCAGCAGGGGAGGACAGGGGTATGGCTACACCTTC	CASRGGQGYGYTF
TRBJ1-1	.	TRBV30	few	TGTGCCTGGAGTGTGGGGGTCGCCACTGAAGCTTTCTTT	CAWSVGVATEAFF